The T cell receptor (beta chain) described here comes from a study of PD-1 blockade in classical Hodgkin lymphoma. For this clone: As yet, its antigen is unknown.

General observations from the study: Repertoire differences have undefined causes, possibly disease activity or prior therapy. Baseline TCR diversity was reportedly lower in newly diagnosed patients than healthy donors. Complete responders showed a baseline diversity that resembled the diversity of newly diagnosed patients.

The CDR3 sequence is 16 residues long. Trimming shortened V by 2 bases and J by 4 bases, and 17 bases separated the two germline ends. CDR1 is MDHEN, CDR2 SYDVKM, per germline. Time point of the sample: cycle 4 day 1 (C4D1), after six to seven weeks of nivolumab. All the patients suffered relapse after autologous stem cell transplantation, and brentuximab vedotin exposure differed. Thawed PBMCs were subjected to magnetic negative selection, which yielded isolated CD8+ T cells. Once every 2 weeks, patients received intravenous nivolumab at 3 mg/kg. Sequencing used immunoSEQ multiplex PCR; TCRdb keeps in-frame clones, though not all of them. Among more than 10,000 clones listed, more than 75% were seen once.

The source material was CD8+ T cells from blood, sampled before the fourth cycle of nivolumab. This sequence was found in a human donor with classical Hodgkin lymphoma. The donor label of this sample is uncertain. The chain joins TRBV28 to TRBJ1-1; D gene ambiguous. Here the CDR3 reads CASSLPQRAGFTEAFF. CDR3 in DNA: TGTGCCAGCAGTTTACCCCAACGGGCTGGGTTCACTGAAGCTTTCTTT. Filled out from reference TRBV28 and TRBJ1-1, the complete variable domain reads DVKVTQSSRYLVKRTGEKVFLECVQDMDHENMFWYRQDPGLGLRLIYFSYDVKMKEKGDIPEGYSVSREKKERFSLILESASTNQTSMYLCASSLPQRAGFTEAFFGQGTRLTVV.